This entry lists 32 T cell receptor beta chains sequenced from one sample in a study of blood T cell repertoires in COVID-19. Measured with immunoSEQ multiplex PCR; TCRdb has only the in-frame clones, and not every one. The data hold some 140,000 clones, with approximately 80% observed a single time. The sequencing input was peripheral blood. The receptors originated from a woman aged 55-75 years with acute or convalescent COVID-19.

CDR3 residues: CASSSGQGGTDTQYF. For the CDR3, the DNA is TGTGCCAGCAGCTCAGGACAGGGAGGCACAGATACGCAGTATTTT. The genes are TRBV11-3 and TRBJ2-3; 8 bases map to TRBD1. With 4 bases clipped from V and 1 base from J, the junction kept 4 bases outside the gene matches. This CDR3 spans 15 amino acids. CDR1 SGHNT and CDR2 YENEEA come from the germline V gene.

J is TRBJ2-5 and V is TRBV21-1; the DNA was not used to check the table's D call, TRBD2. TRBV21-1 is tagged as a pseudogene. The CDR3 loop spans 14 amino acids. CDR3 sequence (DNA): TGTGCCAGCAGCAAAGAGGTCGGGGGGGAGACCCAGTACTTC. It yields the protein CASSKEVGGETQYF.

V gene TRBV15 combines with J gene TRBJ1-1; D gene unclear. CDR1 is LNHNV and CDR2 is YYDKDF in the germline V gene (reference sequence). The CDR3 runs 15 residues. V lost 0 bases, J lost 11 bases, and 19 bases lay in between. The CDR3 protein is CATSRDRFESSSAFF. The CDR3 DNA is TGTGCCACCAGCAGAGATCGGTTTGAGAGTTCATCTGCTTTCTTT.

In its sample, this clone was seen once. This chain joins TRBV2 and TRBJ1-2; D ambiguous. Deletions cut 6 bases from V and 6 bases from J, with 14 bases between. The CDR3 contains 13 residues. Germline V gene data show CDR1 as SNHLY and CDR2 as FYNNEI. The CDR3 DNA is TGTGCCAGCAGAAGAGAGGGAGGAGATGGCTACACCTTC. Its protein product is CASRREGGDGYTF.

The J gene is TRBJ1-5, the V gene TRBV27; 7 bases are shared with TRBD1. Trimming at V came to 5 bases and at J to 0 bases, leaving 13 bases not matched to a gene. CDR1 is MNHEY and CDR2 is SMNVEV in the germline V gene (reference sequence). CDR3 length: 18 residues. CDR3 amino acids: CASSPLSTGIYSNQPQHF. The CDR3 region has the DNA TGTGCCAGCAGTCCTCTCTCGACAGGGATTTATAGCAATCAGCCCCAGCATTTT.

The chain is built from TRBV10-3 and TRBJ2-1; D is perhaps TRBD1 (6 bases). Germline V gives CDR1 ENHRY, CDR2 SYGVKD. The germline V and J ends were trimmed by 3 bases and 3 bases, with 15 bases remaining between them. The CDR3 extends over 16 amino acids. CDR3 DNA: TGTGCCATCAGTGATGGCCGGCGAGGGGGCTACAATGAGCAGTTCTTC. Amino acid sequence: CAISDGRRGGYNEQFF.

The chain couples TRBV24-1 to TRBJ2-2, with 8 bases matching TRBD1. This CDR3 has 16 amino acids. J gave up 5 bases and V 0 bases, and 4 bases lay outside the gene matches. Germline V lookup: CDR1 KGHDR, CDR2 SFDVKD. CDR3 amino acids: CATSDLGQGATGELFF. In DNA form, the CDR3 reads TGTGCCACCAGTGATTTGGGGCAGGGGGCAACCGGGGAGCTGTTTTTT.

The genes are TRBV6-5 and TRBJ2-7; 8 positions agree with TRBD1. Germline V gene data show CDR1 as MNHEY and CDR2 as SVGAGI. Unmatched junction bases numbered 5, after V lost 3 bases and J lost 4 bases. The CDR3 contains 14 residues. This CDR3 is CASSYAQGEYEQYV. For the CDR3, the DNA is TGTGCCAGCAGTTATGCACAGGGGGAATACGAGCAGTACGTC.

The chain carries TRBV6-5 and TRBJ2-3; the D is unclear. Germline assignment: CDR1 MNHEY and CDR2 SVGAGI. Trimming shortened V by 5 bases and J by 2 bases, and 11 bases separated the two germline ends. CDR3 length equals 14 residues. The CDR3 region is CASSPTFSTDTQYF. Written as DNA, the CDR3 is TGTGCCAGCAGTCCGACTTTTTCCACAGATACGCAGTATTTT.

This chain uses TRBV5-4 with TRBJ1-6, with 8 bases matching TRBD1. The CDR3 is 14 residues long. The junction had 4 bases not matched to a gene; V was cut back by 4 bases and J by 7 bases. From germline, CDR1 is SGHNT and CDR2 YYREEE (reference sequence). The DNA of the CDR3 is TGTGCCAGCAGCCCCGGACAGGGCAATTCACCCCTCCACTTT. The encoded protein is CASSPGQGNSPLHF. The full variable domain, its missing parts supplied by reference TRBV5-4 and TRBJ1-6, is ETGVTQSPTHLIKTRGQQVTLRCSSQSGHNTVSWYQQALGQGPQFIFQYYREEENGRGNFPPRFSGLQFPNYSSELNVNALELDDSALYLCASSPGQGNSPLHFGNGTRLTVT.

This clone was observed a few times. The chain combines TRBV18 with TRBJ1-2; D not certain. This CDR3 is built from 13 residues. V shed 6 bases and J shed 6 bases, with 14 bases lying between them. In germline, CDR1 is KGHSH, CDR2 LQKENI. The CDR3 loop reads CASSPREVNGYTF. The CDR3 bases are TGTGCCAGCTCCCCCCGGGAAGTAAATGGCTACACCTTC.

The genes are TRBV19 and TRBJ1-1, with 7 bases that match TRBD1. V was pared by 3 bases and J by 1 base, with 5 bases of the junction left unmatched. Germline assignment: CDR1 LNHDA and CDR2 SQIVND (reference sequence). The length of the CDR3 is 15 residues. The CDR3 DNA reads as TGTGCCAGTAGTATTATAGGGGGCTGGAACACTGAAGCTTTCTTT. Encoded protein: CASSIIGGWNTEAFF.

The chain employs TRBV4-1 and TRBJ1-2, with D uncertain. Germline loops: CDR1 MGHRA, CDR2 YSYEKL. The CDR3 spans 15 residues. V lost 0 bases and J lost 2, with 10 bases in between. CDR3 amino acids: CASSQDPSGNYGYTF. As DNA, the CDR3 is TGCGCCAGCAGCCAAGACCCCTCAGGAAACTATGGCTACACCTTC.

The V call is TRBV7-6, the J call TRBJ2-2, with TRBD1 matching 12 bases. This CDR3 contains 15 residues. J lost 5 bases, V lost 5 bases, and 3 bases had no gene match. The germline gives CDR1 SGHVS, CDR2 FNYEAQ. The CDR3 coding sequence is TGTGCCAGCAGCCCGGGACAGGGGGCTACCGGGGAGCTGTTTTTT. Encoded protein: CASSPGQGATGELFF.

The rearrangement links TRBV6-2 or TRBV6-3 to TRBJ2-7; TRBD1 aligns across 7 bases. The V segment lost 2 bases and the J segment 4 bases; nucleotides outside the gene matches: 20. The CDR3 sequence is 19 residues long. The germline V gene has CDR1 MNHEY and CDR2 SVGEGT. The CDR3 is CASSYNVDRYPSGVYEQYF. DNA of the CDR3: TGTGCCAGCAGTTACAATGTGGACAGGTACCCGAGTGGGGTGTACGAGCAGTACTTC.

The chain couples TRBV7-2 to TRBJ2-1, with TRBD1 as a possible D gene (5 bases). The CDR3 consists of 13 residues. Germline CDR1 SGHTA, CDR2 FQGNSA. The V gene lost 3 bases and the J gene lost 4 bases, with 7 bases spanning the gap. CDR3 sequence reads: CASSFRGYNEQFF. CDR3 DNA: TGTGCCAGCAGCTTTAGGGGTTACAATGAGCAGTTCTTC.

This clone occurred a few times. This sequence joins TRBV10-3 and TRBJ1-5, with 8 bases lining up with TRBD1. The CDR3 has 15 residues. Germline V gene data show CDR1 as ENHRY and CDR2 as SYGVKD. Trimming removed 3 bases from V and 2 bases from J; junction bases left unmatched: 3. The CDR3 nucleotides read TGTGCCATCAGTGACGCGACAGGGGGCAATCAGCCCCAGCATTTT. It codes for CAISDATGGNQPQHF.

The rearrangement joins TRBV24-1 to TRBJ1-2; possible D gene TRBD1, 5 bases. Trimming took 0 bases from V and 3 from J, leaving 10 bases between them. CDR3 length: 15 amino acids. Germline CDR1 reads KGHDR; CDR2 reads SFDVKD. The DNA of the CDR3 is TGTGCCACCAGTGATTTGGCGGGGGGTGACTATGGCTACACCTTC. Protein sequence: CATSDLAGGDYGYTF.

The rearrangement links TRBV7-9 to TRBJ2-5, with 11 bases matching TRBD2. The junction had 0 bases not matched to a gene; V was cut back by 5 bases and J by 1 base. CDR1 and CDR2 (germline): SEHNR, FQNEAQ (reference sequence). The CDR3 covers 14 residues. Here the CDR3 DNA reads TGTGCCAGCAGCACTAGCGGGGGCCAAGAGACCCAGTACTTC. Amino acids: CASSTSGGQETQYF.

The chain joins TRBV18 to TRBJ1-4, with no clear D. Trimming stripped 1 base from V and 1 base from J, with 4 bases between. Germline-derived CDR1 and CDR2 are KGHSH and LQKENI. The CDR3 sequence is 14 residues long. The CDR3 bases are TGTGCCAGCTCACCACGAGGAACTAATGAAAAACTGTTTTTT. Amino acids: CASSPRGTNEKLFF.

The chain recombines TRBV19 with TRBJ1-4; perhaps TRBD1 as D (5 bases). The CDR3 has 15 amino acids. With 4 bases removed from V and 8 bases from J, the gap between germline ends came to 17 bases. CDR1 and CDR2 (germline): LNHDA, SQIVND (reference sequence). This chain's CDR3 is CASSTGLRRREKLFF. The CDR3 bases are TGTGCCAGTAGTACGGGACTCAGGAGGCGGGAAAAACTGTTTTTT. Full variable domain (remainder filled in from reference TRBV19 and TRBJ1-4): DGGITQSPKYLFRKEGQNVTLSCEQNLNHDAMYWYRQDPGQGLRLIYYSQIVNDFQKGDIAEGYSVSREKKESFPLTVTSAQKNPTAFYLCASSTGLRRREKLFFGSGTQLSVL.

This rearrangement joins TRBV10-1 to TRBJ2-3; 9 positions match TRBD2. Germline loops: CDR1 WNHNN, CDR2 SYGVQD (reference sequence). The CDR3 extends over 13 amino acids. The V segment lost 10 bases and the J segment 4 bases; nucleotides outside the gene matches: 6. The CDR3 protein is CATAGGHADTQYF. CDR3 DNA sequence: TGCGCCACCGCGGGGGGGCATGCAGATACGCAGTATTTT.

The CDR3 DNA reads as TGCGCCAGCAGCCCCCATAGCGCCAGGGGAACCGGGGAGCTGTTTTTT. Protein sequence: CASSPHSARGTGELFF. The rearrangement uses TRBV10-2 and TRBJ2-2, with TRBD1 as a possible D gene (6 bases). Trimming removed 6 bases from V and 5 bases from J, with 19 bases in between. CDR1 and CDR2 from the germline V gene are WSHSY and SAAADI. CDR3 size: 16 residues.

This chain uses TRBV7-2 with TRBJ1-5; TRBD1 agrees at 7 bases. The CDR3 length is 16 residues. Germline loops: CDR1 SGHTA, CDR2 FQGNSA. V lost 1 base, J lost 2 bases, and 5 bases stayed unmatched. In nucleotides, the CDR3 is TGTGCCAGCAGCTTAGGGGGGACAGCCGGCAATCAGCCCCAGCATTTT. Amino acids: CASSLGGTAGNQPQHF.

The table lists this clone with a few counts. The rearrangement joins TRBV6-5 to TRBJ1-2; D is perhaps TRBD1 (5 bases). There are 14 residues in the CDR3. V lost 7 bases, J lost 7 bases, and 19 bases lay in between. In germline, CDR1 is MNHEY, CDR2 SVGAGI. CDR3 residues: CASTQKGSLSGYTF. The CDR3 region has the DNA TGTGCCAGCACCCAAAAGGGGTCCCTGAGTGGCTACACCTTC.

The chain employs TRBV9 and TRBJ1-3; no clear D gene. Germline values: CDR1 SGDLS, CDR2 YYNGEE. V gave up 2 bases and J gave up 2 bases, with 14 bases separating them. The CDR3 runs to 16 residues. The CDR3 coding sequence is TGTGCCAGCAGCGTCTCGGGGAACAGCGCTGGAAACACCATATATTTT. Amino acid sequence: CASSVSGNSAGNTIYF.

The rearrangement joins TRBV6-5 to TRBJ1-2; no clear D gene. In germline, CDR1 is MNHEY, CDR2 SVGAGI. The CDR3 sequence is 15 residues long. V was shortened by 0 bases and J by 4 bases, with 12 bases between the two germline ends. The CDR3 nucleotides are TGTGCCAGCAGTTACTCTCGGGAGGGAGGCTATGGCTACACCTTC. It is translated as CASSYSREGGYGYTF.

V usage is TRBV30 and J usage is TRBJ2-2; maybe TRBD1 (6 bases). This CDR3 is built from 16 residues. Germline CDR1 GTSNPN, CDR2 SVGIG (reference sequence). Trimming removed 2 bases at V and 0 bases at J, with 13 bases between. CDR3 sequence (DNA): TGTGCCTGGAGTCACCTGGGGGCAGCGAACACCGGGGAGCTGTTTTTT. It codes for CAWSHLGAANTGELFF.

This clone was seen a single time. The chain combines TRBV19 with TRBJ2-1, with D possibly TRBD1 on 5 matching bases. The CDR3 contains 13 residues. The germline V and J ends were trimmed by 4 bases and 4 bases, with 8 bases remaining between them. The germline CDR1 and CDR2 sequences are LNHDA and SQIVND (reference sequence). The DNA of the CDR3 is TGTGCCAGTAGTACCACAGGATACAATGAGCAGTTCTTC. This codes for CASSTTGYNEQFF.

This clone was counted once. The CDR3 nucleotides read TGTGCCAGCAGAGAAAAGGGGGACAGTGAAGCTTTCTTT. Its translation: CASREKGDSEAFF. The chain combines TRBV7-2 with TRBJ1-1, with 7 bases matching TRBD1. The CDR3 totals 13 residues. V lost 6 bases to trimming and J lost 7 bases; unmatched junction nucleotides: 8. Germline lookup yields CDR1 SGHTA and CDR2 FQGNSA.

The J gene is TRBJ2-1, the V gene TRBV6-5, with 9 bases lining up with TRBD2. The CDR3 is made up of 15 amino acids. The trim removed 2 bases at V and 7 bases at J, leaving 6 bases unmatched. Germline lookup yields CDR1 MNHEY and CDR2 SVGAGI. As DNA, the CDR3 is TGTGCCAGCAGTTACGGGCTAGCGGGGAGGAATGAGCAGTTCTTC. Translation: CASSYGLAGRNEQFF.

The rearrangement joins TRBV5-6 to TRBJ1-2; 7 positions match TRBD1. V gave up 4 bases and J gave up 10 bases; unmatched junction bases: 4. CDR3 length: 11 amino acids. Looked up from germline, CDR1 is SGHDT and CDR2 is YYEEEE. In DNA, the CDR3 is TGTGCCAGCAGCCGACAGGGAGTCTACACCTTC. Translation: CASSRQGVYTF.